This T cell receptor beta chain was documented in a study of OX40 agonist ivuxolimab in advanced cancers. Deletions cut 5 bases from V and 1 base from J, with 9 bases between. The CDR3 totals 13 residues. Germline V gene data show CDR1 as SGHRS and CDR2 as YFSETQ. Profiled with immunoSEQ multiplex PCR; TCRdb holds only in-frame clones, not every one. The sample has about 31,000 clones; about 90% are singletons. The input for sequencing was CD4+ or CD8+ T cells sorted from blood, taken in a trial of the OX40 agonist ivuxolimab. This TCR came from an adult with an advanced solid tumor such as melanoma, head and neck, liver or kidney cancer. V and J are TRBV5-1 and TRBJ1-1, with D perhaps TRBD1 (6 bases). The CDR3 coding sequence is TGCGCCAGCAGGGAGGGGGGGAACACTGAAGCTTTCTTT. As protein: CASREGGNTEAFF.